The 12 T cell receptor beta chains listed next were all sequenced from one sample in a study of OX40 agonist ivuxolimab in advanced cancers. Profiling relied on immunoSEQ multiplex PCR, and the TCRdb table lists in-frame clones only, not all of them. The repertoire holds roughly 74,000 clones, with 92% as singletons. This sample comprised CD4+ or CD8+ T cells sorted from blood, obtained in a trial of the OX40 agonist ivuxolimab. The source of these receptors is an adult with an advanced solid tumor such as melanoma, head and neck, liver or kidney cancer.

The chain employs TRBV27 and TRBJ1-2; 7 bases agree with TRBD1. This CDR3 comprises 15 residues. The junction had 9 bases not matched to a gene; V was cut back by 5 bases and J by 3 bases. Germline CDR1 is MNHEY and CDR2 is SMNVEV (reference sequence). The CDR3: CASSPLGQGDYGYTF. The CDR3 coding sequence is TGTGCCAGCAGTCCTCTCGGGCAGGGGGACTATGGCTACACCTTC.

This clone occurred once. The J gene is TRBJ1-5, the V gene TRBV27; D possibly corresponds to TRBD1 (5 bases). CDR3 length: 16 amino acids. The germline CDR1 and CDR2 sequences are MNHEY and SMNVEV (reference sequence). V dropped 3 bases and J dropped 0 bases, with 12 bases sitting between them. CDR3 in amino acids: CASSFLGVHSNQPQHF. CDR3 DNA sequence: TGTGCCAGCAGTTTTCTAGGGGTTCATAGCAATCAGCCCCAGCATTTT.

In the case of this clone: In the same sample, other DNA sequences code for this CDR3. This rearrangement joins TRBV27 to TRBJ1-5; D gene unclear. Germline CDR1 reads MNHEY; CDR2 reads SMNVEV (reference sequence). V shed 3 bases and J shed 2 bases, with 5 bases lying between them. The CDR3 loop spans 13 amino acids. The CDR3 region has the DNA TGTGCCAGCAGTTTCGGGGGCAATCAGCCCCAGCATTTT. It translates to CASSFGGNQPQHF.

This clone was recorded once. CDR3 sequence reads: CASSPGGPNTEAFF. The CDR3 DNA follows: TGTGCCAGCAGCCCGGGGGGCCCGAACACTGAAGCTTTCTTT. The J gene is TRBJ1-1, the V gene TRBV7-6, with TRBD1 as a possible D gene (6 bases). Germline lookup yields CDR1 SGHVS and CDR2 FNYEAQ. V gave up 5 bases and J gave up 1 base, with 11 bases separating them. The CDR3 consists of 14 residues.

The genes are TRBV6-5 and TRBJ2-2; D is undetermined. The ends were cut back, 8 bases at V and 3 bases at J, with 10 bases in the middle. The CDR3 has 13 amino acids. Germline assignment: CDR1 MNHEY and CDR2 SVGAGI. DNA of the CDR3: TGTGCCAGCGGGGTAATTTACACCGGGGAGCTGTTTTTT. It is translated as CASGVIYTGELFF.

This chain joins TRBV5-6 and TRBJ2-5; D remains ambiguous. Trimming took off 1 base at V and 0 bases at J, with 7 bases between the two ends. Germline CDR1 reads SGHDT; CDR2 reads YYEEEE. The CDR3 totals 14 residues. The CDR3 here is CASSLISDQETQYF. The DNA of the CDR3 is TGTGCCAGCAGCTTGATCAGCGACCAAGAGACCCAGTACTTC.

In nucleotides, the CDR3 is TGTGCCAGCAGCTTCGACAGGGGAGACTATGGCTACACCTTC. This translates into CASSFDRGDYGYTF. The rearrangement links TRBV5-4 to TRBJ1-2, with 8 bases aligning to TRBD1. The ends lost 2 bases at V and 3 bases at J; junction bases unmatched: 3. The CDR3 covers 14 residues. The germline gives CDR1 SGHNT, CDR2 YYREEE (reference sequence). The full variable domain, completed using reference TRBV5-4 and TRBJ1-2, is ETGVTQSPTHLIKTRGQQVTLRCSSQSGHNTVSWYQQALGQGPQFIFQYYREEENGRGNFPPRFSGLQFPNYSSELNVNALELDDSALYLCASSFDRGDYGYTFGSGTRLTVV.

CDR3 sequence (DNA): TGTGCCAGCAGCTTAGGGGGCAGTAACTATGGCTACACCTTC. This gives the protein CASSLGGSNYGYTF. This rearrangement joins TRBV7-6 to TRBJ1-2, with a weak D call TRBD1 (5 bases). The CDR3 runs 14 residues. In germline, CDR1 is SGHVS, CDR2 FNYEAQ. With 1 base removed from V and 1 base from J, the gap between germline ends came to 7 bases.

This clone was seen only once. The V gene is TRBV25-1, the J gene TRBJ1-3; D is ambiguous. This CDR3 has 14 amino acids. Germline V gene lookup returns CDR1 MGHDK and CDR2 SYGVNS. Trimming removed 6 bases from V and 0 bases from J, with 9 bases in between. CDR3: CASRASLSGNTIYF. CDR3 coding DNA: TGTGCCAGCAGGGCTTCTCTCTCTGGAAACACCATATATTTT.

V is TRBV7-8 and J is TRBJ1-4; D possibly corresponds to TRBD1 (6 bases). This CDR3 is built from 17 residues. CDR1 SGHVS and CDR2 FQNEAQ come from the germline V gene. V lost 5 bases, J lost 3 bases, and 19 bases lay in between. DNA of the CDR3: TGTGCCAGCAGCCCCCCGCAGGCCAAGGGGGCTAATGAAAAACTGTTTTTT. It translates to CASSPPQAKGANEKLFF. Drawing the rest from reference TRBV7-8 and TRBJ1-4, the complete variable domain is GAGVSQSPRYKVAKRGQDVALRCDPISGHVSLFWYQQALGQGPEFLTYFQNEAQLDKSGLPSDRFFAERPEGSVSTLKIQRTQQEDSAVYLCASSPPQAKGANEKLFFGSGTQLSVL.

The CDR3 sequence: CASSTLGTAGDNEKLFF. CDR3 DNA sequence: TGTGCCAGCAGCACCCTGGGGACAGCGGGGGATAATGAAAAACTGTTTTTT. The chain employs TRBV9 and TRBJ1-4, with TRBD1 identical over 7 bases. J was trimmed by 4 bases and V by 4 bases; bases with no gene match: 13. CDR3 length: 17 amino acids. The germline V gene encodes CDR1 SGDLS and CDR2 YYNGEE. Complete variable domain (other parts from reference TRBV9 and TRBJ1-4): DSGVTQTPKHLITATGQRVTLRCSPRSGDLSVYWYQQSLDQGLQFLIQYYNGEERAKGNILERFSAQQFPDLHSELNLSSLELGDSALYFCASSTLGTAGDNEKLFFGSGTQLSVL.

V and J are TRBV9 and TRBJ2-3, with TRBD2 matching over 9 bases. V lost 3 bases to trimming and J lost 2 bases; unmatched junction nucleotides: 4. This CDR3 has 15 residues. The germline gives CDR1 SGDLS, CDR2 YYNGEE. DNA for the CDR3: TGTGCCAGCAGCGCACCTAGCGGGGACACAGATACGCAGTATTTT. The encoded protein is CASSAPSGDTDTQYF.